This T cell receptor (beta chain) was captured by sequencing in a study of tumour-infiltrating T cells in Burkitt lymphoma. Study-level information: Survival, overall and progression-free, tracked with productive clonality.

Some clones are missing from TCRdb's copy, which holds only in-frame ones; the method was immunoSEQ multiplex PCR. The table has about 15,000 clones, approximately 80% seen once. Germline values: CDR1 KGHSH, CDR2 LQKENI. The CDR3 covers 14 residues. V lost 6 bases and J lost 0, with 8 bases in between. This clonotype originated in a human donor with diffuse large B-cell lymphoma. The chain carries TRBV18 and TRBJ2-2; tentative D call: TRBD1 (6 bases). Sequenced sample: tumor tissue. CDR3 bases: TGTGCCAGCTCGGACAGTTCGAACACCGGGGAGCTGTTTTTT. Translated: CASSDSSNTGELFF.